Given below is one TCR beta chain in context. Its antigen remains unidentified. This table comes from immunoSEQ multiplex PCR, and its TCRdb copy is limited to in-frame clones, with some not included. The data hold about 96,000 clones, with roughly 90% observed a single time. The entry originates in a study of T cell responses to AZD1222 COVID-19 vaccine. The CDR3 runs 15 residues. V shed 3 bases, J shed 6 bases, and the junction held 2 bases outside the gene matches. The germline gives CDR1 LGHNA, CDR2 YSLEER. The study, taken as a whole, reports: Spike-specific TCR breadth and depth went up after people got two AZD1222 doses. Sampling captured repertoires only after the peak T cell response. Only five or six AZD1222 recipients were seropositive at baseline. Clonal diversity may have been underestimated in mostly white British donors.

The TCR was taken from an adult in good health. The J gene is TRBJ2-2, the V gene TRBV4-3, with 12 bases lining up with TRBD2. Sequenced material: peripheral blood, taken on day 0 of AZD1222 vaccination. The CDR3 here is CASSQTSGRSGELFF. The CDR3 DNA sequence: TGCGCCAGCAGCCAGACTAGCGGGAGATCCGGGGAGCTGTTTTTT.